The 16 T cell receptor beta chains below were found in one sample sequenced in a study of identical twins. Each CDR3 protein gets one entry after TCRdb re-called the 5' RACE reads with MiXCR. The table shows approximately 220,000 distinct CDR3 sequences, with 7.5% occurring only once. The same data also went into a second study, on yellow fever vaccine responses in identical twins.

Sequencing was done on a sample of CD8+ T cells sorted from blood. The receptor set was obtained from a woman in her late teens or twenties in good health.

This clonotype was seen repeatedly, ten times or more. The chain combines TRBV29-1 with TRBJ2-3, with 8 bases aligning to TRBD1. The ends lost 6 bases at V and 4 bases at J; junction bases unmatched: 9. This CDR3 contains 14 residues. Germline V gene data show CDR1 as SQVTM and CDR2 as ANQGSEA. CDR3 amino acids: CSVETGTGADTQYF. In nucleotides, the CDR3 is TGCAGCGTCGAAACCGGGACAGGAGCAGATACGCAGTATTTT.

This clonotype was observed many times. The chain carries TRBV4-1 and TRBJ1-4, with 10 bases matching TRBD1. The junction had 6 bases not matched to a gene; V was cut back by 4 bases and J by 7 bases. The CDR3 consists of 15 residues. CDR1 and CDR2 (germline): MGHRA, YSYEKL. The DNA for the CDR3 is TGCGCCAGCAGCCCCAGGACAGGGGGGATTGAAAAACTGTTTTTT. It translates to CASSPRTGGIEKLFF.

The chain employs TRBV7-6 and TRBJ2-1; 8 nucleotides line up with TRBD2. The length of the CDR3 is 14 residues. The germline V gene encodes CDR1 SGHVS and CDR2 FNYEAQ. The V gene end was trimmed by 5 bases and the J gene end by 13 bases; junction bases not matched to a gene: 13. Here the CDR3 DNA reads TGTGCCAGCAGCCCTCCCGGGGGAGCGGGAGTCCAGTTCTTC. Translated, it gives CASSPPGGAGVQFF.

This clonotype was counted at least ten times. The chain combines TRBV12-5 with TRBJ2-5, with D hard to call. CDR3 length: 12 amino acids. Germline V gene sequence: CDR1 LGHNT, CDR2 FRNRAP. V lost 4 bases, J lost 5 bases, and 8 bases lay in between. For the CDR3, the DNA is TGTGCTAGTGGTTGGCTTAGGGAGACCCAGTACTTC. This codes for CASGWLRETQYF. Complete variable domain (other parts from reference TRBV12-5 and TRBJ2-5): DARVTQTPRHKVTEMGQEVTMRCQPILGHNTVFWYRQTMMQGLELLAYFRNRAPLDDSGMPKDRFSAEMPDATLATLKIQPSEPRDSAVYFCASGWLRETQYFGPGTRLLVL.

The rearrangement links TRBV4-2 to TRBJ1-5, with D uncertain. CDR1 is LGHNA and CDR2 is YNFKEQ in the germline V gene. The CDR3 is 15 amino acids. V was cut by 0 bases and J by 0 bases, with 6 bases left in between. CDR3 in amino acids: CASSQEGNSNQPQHF. The CDR3 region has the DNA TGTGCCAGCAGCCAAGAAGGGAATAGCAATCAGCCCCAGCATTTT.

This clonotype was detected only a few times. The chain employs TRBV11-2 and TRBJ2-1; 11 bases are shared with TRBD2. The CDR3 length is 16 residues. Trimming at V came to 1 base and at J to 8 bases, leaving 7 bases not matched to a gene. The germline gives CDR1 SGHAT, CDR2 FQNNGV. CDR3 region: CASSLGVSGRADEQFF. The DNA of the CDR3 is TGTGCCAGCAGCTTAGGGGTTAGCGGGAGGGCCGATGAGCAGTTCTTC.

The chain recombines TRBV28 with TRBJ2-5; tentatively, D is TRBD2 (6 bases). The CDR3 sequence is 16 residues long. Trimming took 8 bases from V and 3 from J, leaving 22 bases between them. The germline V gene has CDR1 MDHEN and CDR2 SYDVKM. The CDR3 loop reads CASRFWDRDLKETQYF. CDR3 sequence (DNA): TGTGCCAGCCGGTTTTGGGACCGGGACTTAAAAGAGACCCAGTACTTC. The full variable domain, its missing parts supplied by reference TRBV28 and TRBJ2-5, is DVKVTQSSRYLVKRTGEKVFLECVQDMDHENMFWYRQDPGLGLRLIYFSYDVKMKEKGDIPEGYSVSREKKERFSLILESASTNQTSMYLCASRFWDRDLKETQYFGPGTRLLVL.

In its sample, this clonotype was seen a few times. The genes are TRBV5-6 and TRBJ2-1; 7 positions match TRBD1. The CDR3 extends over 16 amino acids. With 6 bases clipped from V and 0 bases from J, the junction kept 9 bases outside the gene matches. Germline CDR1 and CDR2: SGHDT and YYEEEE. This chain's CDR3 is CASNLQTGSSYNEQFF. For the CDR3, the DNA is TGTGCCAGCAACTTACAGACAGGGAGCTCCTACAATGAGCAGTTCTTC.

This chain links TRBV5-1 with TRBJ2-3; D ambiguous. Trimming cost V 0 bases and J 5 bases, with 7 bases left between them. Germline CDR1 is SGHRS and CDR2 is YFSETQ. The CDR3 has 13 amino acids. The CDR3 sequence: CASSLAYQDTQYF. DNA for the CDR3: TGCGCCAGCAGCTTGGCTTATCAAGATACGCAGTATTTT.

This clonotype was observed many times. The J gene is TRBJ2-1, the V gene TRBV24-1, with a weak D call TRBD1 (6 bases). The CDR3 spans 16 residues. Germline-derived CDR1 and CDR2 are KGHDR and SFDVKD. V lost 1 base and J lost 3, with 12 bases in between. This chain's CDR3 is CATSDLADRSYNEQFF. The CDR3 DNA reads TGTGCCACCAGTGATTTAGCAGACAGGAGCTACAATGAGCAGTTCTTC.

This clonotype occurred many times. The genes are TRBV2 and TRBJ1-2; D gene ambiguous. Germline V lookup: CDR1 SNHLY, CDR2 FYNNEI. The V gene lost 4 bases and the J gene lost 4 bases, with 4 bases spanning the gap. The CDR3 is made up of 11 amino acids. For the CDR3, the DNA is TGTGCCAGCAGTGGGAGCTATGGCTACACCTTC. It codes for CASSGSYGYTF.

A few counts support this clonotype. This chain links TRBV7-8 with TRBJ2-1, with D perhaps assigned TRBD1 or TRBD2 (5 bases each). The CDR3 consists of 14 residues. Germline V lookup: CDR1 SGHVS, CDR2 FQNEAQ. V lost 4 bases and J lost 14, with 21 bases in between. Here the CDR3 DNA reads TGTGCCAGCAGCTCACCGGGGACCTCACCCGACGAGTTCTTC. Protein product: CASSSPGTSPDEFF.

This clonotype was observed a handful of times. The chain combines TRBV29-1 with TRBJ1-4; D might be TRBD1 (5 bases). There are 10 residues in the CDR3. Trimming took off 5 bases at V and 8 bases at J, with 6 bases between the two ends. Germline V CDR1 and CDR2: SQVTM, ANQGSEA. In nucleotides, the CDR3 is TGCAGCGTTTGGGGGGAAAAACTGTTTTTT. This codes for CSVWGEKLFF.

This clonotype was counted many times. V gene TRBV24-1 combines with J gene TRBJ2-2; D remains ambiguous. Germline assignment: CDR1 KGHDR and CDR2 SFDVKD. Trimming pared 4 bases from V and 5 bases from J, leaving 4 bases between. There are 12 residues in the CDR3. Here the CDR3 reads CATSDPTGELFF. CDR3 coding DNA: TGTGCCACCAGTGACCCGACCGGGGAGCTGTTTTTT.

The V gene is TRBV9, the J gene TRBJ1-2; D remains unclear. The CDR3 has 15 amino acids. With 4 bases removed from V and 3 bases from J, the gap between germline ends came to 16 bases. Germline V gene sequence: CDR1 SGDLS, CDR2 YYNGEE. The CDR3 loop is CASSTRLQAHYGYTF. The CDR3 nucleotides are TGTGCCAGCAGCACACGTCTCCAGGCTCACTATGGCTACACCTTC.

This clonotype was recorded many times. The chain recombines TRBV28 with TRBJ2-1; D is uncertain. Germline V gene lookup returns CDR1 MDHEN and CDR2 SYDVKM. V gave up 3 bases and J gave up 6 bases, with 6 bases separating them. CDR3 length: 12 amino acids. The CDR3 sequence: CASSFIVNEQFF. The CDR3 nucleotides are TGTGCCAGCAGTTTCATCGTCAATGAGCAGTTCTTC.